A selection of T cell receptor beta chains follows, all from one sample in a study of STAT5B mutations in CD4+ large granular lymphocyte leukemia. Repertoires were generated with immunoSEQ multiplex PCR, while TCRdb's copy carries only in-frame clones and drops some. In the table there are 7,000 to 9,500 clones, under 90% of which are singletons. Specimen: PBMCs. The receptors were sampled from a woman between 65 and 79 years old with CD4+ T-cell large granular lymphocyte leukemia. Both conserved end residues are part of each CDR3. D genes are given only for firm matches. Rows may omit the clone size; those that give it use once, few, many or a size class.

CDR3 protein,CDR3 DNA,V gene,J gene,clone size,D gene
CASRYRDVGSYEQYF,TGTGCCAGCAGATACCGGGACGTCGGCTCCTACGAGCAGTACTTC,TRBV6-5,TRBJ2-7,NA,NA
CASSAGQGAAYGYTF,TGTGCCAGCAGCGCGGGACAGGGGGCGGCCTATGGCTACACCTTC,TRBV9,TRBJ1-2,NA,TRBD1
CASSLPGGPTSGNTIYF,TGTGCCAGCAGCTTACCAGGTGGTCCGACCTCTGGAAACACCATATATTTT,TRBV7-8,TRBJ1-3,NA,NA
CASTPTPLNTGELFF,TGTGCCAGCACCCCCACCCCGCTGAACACCGGGGAGCTGTTTTTT,TRBV9,TRBJ2-2,NA,NA
CASSLDAGSTDTQYF,TGTGCCAGCAGCTTAGATGCTGGGAGCACAGATACGCAGTATTTT,TRBV11-2,TRBJ2-3,NA,NA
CASSQVLTSSSYEQYF,TGCGCCAGCAGCCAAGTACTGACTAGCTCGTCCTACGAGCAGTACTTC,TRBV4-1,TRBJ2-7,NA,TRBD2
CASSLGGGYSYEQYF,TGTGCCAGCAGCTTAGGGGGCGGGTACTCCTACGAGCAGTACTTC,TRBV7-2,TRBJ2-7,few,NA
CASSTGLAYEQYF,TGTGCCAGTAGTACCGGACTGGCCTACGAGCAGTACTTC,TRBV19,TRBJ2-7,NA,NA
CASKGQYYEQYF,TGTGCCAGCAAGGGACAGTACTACGAGCAGTACTTC,TRBV2,TRBJ2-7,NA,TRBD1
CAWSRRGLYNEKLFF,TGTGCCTGGAGTCGTAGGGGACTGTATAATGAAAAACTGTTTTTT,TRBV30,TRBJ1-4,NA,NA
CSVQRGPSTDTQYF,TGCAGCGTGCAGCGGGGGCCTAGCACAGATACGCAGTATTTT,TRBV29-1,TRBJ2-3,NA,TRBD2
CSVDSGHEQFF,TGCAGCGTTGACTCGGGACATGAGCAGTTCTTC,TRBV29-1,TRBJ2-1,few,NA
CASSLKGQGGEKLFF,TGTGCCAGCAGTTTAAAAGGACAGGGTGGGGAAAAACTGTTTTTT,TRBV27,TRBJ1-4,NA,TRBD1
CSARADRGYTF,TGCAGTGCTAGAGCCGACCGTGGCTACACCTTC,TRBV20-1,TRBJ1-2,NA,NA
CASSQQLLDWWGNTIYF,TGCGCCAGCAGCCAGCAACTCCTCGACTGGTGGGGAAACACCATATATTTT,TRBV4-1,TRBJ1-3,NA,NA
CATKNSGVSYEQYF,TGTGCCACCAAAAATAGCGGGGTCTCGTACGAGCAGTACTTC,TRBV19,TRBJ2-7,NA,TRBD2
CASSLDRVLGGNTIYF,TGTGCCAGCAGTTTGGATAGGGTCCTAGGTGGAAACACCATATATTTT,TRBV6-5,TRBJ1-3,NA,NA
CAGRGGTAGDYEQFF,TGTGCCGGCCGTGGGGGGACAGCGGGCGACTATGAGCAGTTCTTC,TRBV28,TRBJ2-1,NA,NA
CASSTKELPYEQYF,TGCGCCAGCAGTACGAAGGAATTACCCTACGAGCAGTACTTC,TRBV23-1,TRBJ2-7,NA,NA
CASSLGPTGRSTDTQYF,TGCGCCAGCAGCTTGGGTCCGACAGGGAGAAGCACAGATACGCAGTATTTT,TRBV5-1,TRBJ2-3,few,TRBD1
CASSYSDRGGYEQYF,TGTGCCAGCAGTTACTCGGACAGGGGGGGGTACGAGCAGTACTTC,TRBV6-5,TRBJ2-7,NA,TRBD1
CASSSTPSSYNEQFF,TGTGCCAGTAGTAGCACCCCTAGCTCCTACAATGAGCAGTTCTTC,TRBV19,TRBJ2-1,NA,NA
CASTSRTSGGFHF,TGTGCCAGTACCTCCCGGACTAGCGGGGGATTCCACTTC,TRBV19,TRBJ2-5,NA,TRBD2
CASSLDRGNQPQHF,TGTGCCAGCAGCCTTGACAGGGGCAATCAGCCCCAGCATTTT,TRBV7-8,TRBJ1-5,few,TRBD1
CASSESGQGPYGYTF,TGTGCCAGCAGTGAATCGGGACAGGGCCCCTATGGCTACACCTTC,TRBV2,TRBJ1-2,NA,TRBD1
CASSRTGFMDTQYF,TGTGCTAGCAGCCGGACAGGGTTCATGGATACGCAGTATTTT,TRBV7-7,TRBJ2-3,NA,TRBD1
CASSRAGTSSGNTIYF,TGTGCCAGCAGTAGGGCAGGAACTAGCTCTGGAAACACCATATATTTT,TRBV28,TRBJ1-3,NA,NA
CASSSLDYGYTF,TGTGCCAGCAGTTCATTGGACTATGGCTACACCTTC,TRBV28,TRBJ1-2,NA,NA
CASMGWEGSSYNEQFF,TGTGCCAGTATGGGTTGGGAGGGGAGCTCCTACAATGAGCAGTTCTTC,TRBV19,TRBJ2-1,NA,TRBD2